This T cell receptor beta chain was captured by sequencing in a study of blood T cells in healthy people across ages (dated by TCRdb to 2014 to 2015). For the wider study: In model experiments, template switching captured about one uniquely barcoded TCR beta cDNA molecule for every two T cells. For two donors (one aged 18 to 29 and one aged 80 or older), the study analyzed two additional independent replicas of 1 million unique cDNA reads from the same blood draw. The donors were split into four age groups: young (average around 15 years), middle-aged (roughly 42), aged (roughly 65) and long-lived (more than 80). The study measured age-related changes in TCR beta repertoire diversity using deep sequencing normalized with unique cDNA molecular identifiers. To avoid experimental bias, donors of different ages were distributed randomly across sequencing lanes. Overall results and qualifications from the work: Compared with the aged group, the long-lived group had more naive CD4+ T cells, fewer expanded clones and increased TCR diversity, a pattern suggesting age selection. Observed TCR beta diversity per million T cells fell roughly linearly with age, and a significant reduction was already apparent by age about 36. Bulk unsorted PBMC profiling prevented conclusive comparison of naive and antigen-experienced compartments. Observed TCR beta diversity correlated strongly with the percentage of naive T cells measured by flow cytometry. Estimates of total diversity based on one million sequenced T cells were regarded as lower bounds and as underestimates. The CMV infection status of donors was not known, potentially confounding age-related changes in expanded clonotypes.

The roughly 37 donors, aged roughly 6 to 100 years, were systemically healthy Caucasian individuals from Russia. About 9.1 milliliters of peripheral blood were collected from each donor into EDTA-treated Vacutainer tubes. PBMCs were isolated by Ficoll-Paque density-gradient centrifugation, with at least 6 million obtained per sample. Trizol reagent was used to extract total RNA from the PBMCs, yielding at least 6 micrograms per sample. The percentages of naive CD45RAhigh/CD27high T cells were determined by flow cytometry on a PBMC aliquot from every donor. The CDR3, cysteine through phenylalanine, is 16 amino acids long. Only the CDR3 portion is preserved as DNA: 48 bases, with reading frame beginning at the first base. CDR1 SGHRS and CDR2 YFSETQ were looked up in the germline V gene. Trimming removed 0 bases from V and 5 bases from J, leaving 17 bases between the germline ends. About this clonotype: Its antigen target is currently unknown. No clone much larger than this one lies a single base away; base qualities are absent.

To prepare the library, 5' RACE was applied. Sequencing used an Illumina HiSeq 2500. The second PCR ran for roughly 7 to 11 cycles and used a J-beta primer mix along with a sample-barcoded 5' primer. Each TCR beta cDNA molecule received a unique molecular identifier from a template-switch 5' adaptor carrying 12 random nucleotides. At least 2.5 million CDR3-containing paired-end reads were obtained from each sample. All of the RNA was converted into first-strand cDNA using the Mint cDNA synthesis kit, with a TRBC-specific oligonucleotide serving as the primer. All cDNA was treated with uracil-DNA glycosylase and then went through a first 18-cycle PCR with the universal primers M1SS and BC2_uni_R. As for the authors' bioinformatics: Each sample was normalized by randomly selecting 1 million high-quality reads, each carrying a distinct molecular identifier. Reads sharing molecular identifiers were discarded rather than binned into consensus sequences. MiTCR, with a Q25 quality threshold and the strictest error-elimination algorithm, was used for CDR3 identification, clonotype clustering and error correction. A nonparametric unseen species model using Euler transformation provided a lower-bound estimate of total TCR beta diversity. The raw public data were reprocessed by TCRdb itself: fastp quality trimming at Q25, MiXCR clonotype calling, in-frame beta chains only. Identical CDR3 protein sequences are pooled into one entry, listed with their most common genes and DNA. These V and J calls rely on TCRdb rather than the paper's analysis. This sample holds about 640,000 distinct CDR3 sequences; around 54% were observed only once. The ten largest clonotypes hold roughly 34% of the sample.

The source material was blood. This TCR derives from a man between 60 and 75 years old in good health. The chain couples TRBV5-1 to TRBJ2-5; 6 matching bases give a weak D call of TRBD2. The CDR3 has the sequence CASSLALGGEGETQYF. The nucleotide sequence reads TGCGCCAGCAGCTTGGCGCTCGGCGGGGAAGGCGAGACCCAGTACTTC.